The next 5 T cell receptor beta chains were all read from a single sample in a study of vaccination effects on CD4 cells after COVID-19. With the ViraFEST assay, the study expanded antigen-specific CD4+ T cells using viral peptide pools, then sequenced them. Cultured cells yielded isolated CD4+ T cells after 10 days. Of the BNT162b2 and mRNA-1273 vaccines, participants received two doses of one or the other. Generated by immunoSEQ multiplex PCR, the TCRdb table keeps only in-frame clones and is missing some. The data contain about 69,000 clones, 70% to 75% of them singletons. Their recognized antigens are unknown. This sample comprised CD4+ T cells from PBMCs cultured with HCoV-229E spike peptides, obtained after COVID-19 vaccination. All receptors come from a human donor who received a COVID-19 vaccine.

The chain carries TRBV3-1 (or the pseudogene TRBV3-2) and TRBJ2-1; D remains unclear. V was clipped by 2 bases and J by 9 bases, with 8 bases between them. The CDR3 extends over 12 amino acids. In germline, CDR1 is LGHDT, CDR2 YNNKEL (reference sequence). The chain's CDR3 is CASSQTISEQFF. The CDR3 DNA follows: TGTGCCAGCAGCCAAACTATAAGTGAGCAGTTCTTC.

The chain has TRBV28 and TRBJ1-5; possible D gene TRBD1, 6 bases. CDR1 and CDR2 (germline): MDHEN, SYDVKM. The V end was cut by 0 bases, the J end by 0 bases, with 9 bases between. The CDR3 is 16 residues long. The CDR3 coding sequence is TGTGCCAGCAGTTTATGGCCAGGGGATAGCAATCAGCCCCAGCATTTT. Translated, it gives CASSLWPGDSNQPQHF. Supplemented by reference TRBV28 and TRBJ1-5, the full variable domain reads DVKVTQSSRYLVKRTGEKVFLECVQDMDHENMFWYRQDPGLGLRLIYFSYDVKMKEKGDIPEGYSVSREKKERFSLILESASTNQTSMYLCASSLWPGDSNQPQHFGDGTRLSIL.

This clone has only a few counts. The J gene is TRBJ1-2, the V gene TRBV3-1 (or the pseudogene TRBV3-2); TRBD1 matches at 7 bases. V lost 2 bases and J lost 3; bases outside the gene matches: 9. The CDR3 sequence is 16 residues long. Per germline, CDR1 LGHDT and CDR2 YNNKEL (reference sequence). Written as DNA, the CDR3 is TGTGCCAGCAGCCAAATGTCAGGGGGAACCGACTATGGCTACACCTTC. Its protein product is CASSQMSGGTDYGYTF.

This chain joins TRBV30 and TRBJ1-2; the D gene is possibly TRBD1 (5 bases). Germline CDR1 is GTSNPN and CDR2 is SVGIG (reference sequence). Trimming shortened V by 2 bases and J by 7 bases, and 17 bases separated the two germline ends. The CDR3 has 14 amino acids. Here the CDR3 reads CAWSLKRGLPGYTF. In DNA form, the CDR3 reads TGTGCCTGGAGTCTCAAAAGGGGACTGCCTGGCTACACCTTC.

V gene TRBV24-1 combines with J gene TRBJ1-1; 12 positions agree with TRBD1. Germline loops: CDR1 KGHDR, CDR2 SFDVKD. CDR3 length equals 15 residues. The ends lost 3 bases at V and 4 bases at J; junction bases unmatched: 2. DNA for the CDR3: TGTGCCACCAGTGATCCGGGACAGGGGGCCACTGAAGCTTTCTTT. This encodes CATSDPGQGATEAFF.